This section outlines one T cell receptor (beta chain) sequence together with its context. Its antigen is not known. This sample is part of a study of blood T cells in healthy people across ages. Study-wide points: Per million T cells, TCR beta diversity dropped about linearly as age rose. For the donors, CMV status was unknown and possibly confounded expanded clonotype changes.

A sample-barcoded 5' primer and a J-beta primer mix were used in a second PCR of roughly 6 to 11 cycles. Every sample produced at least 3 million CDR3-containing paired-end reads. TCRdb itself ran the 5' RACE reads through MiXCR, one entry per CDR3 protein. Among roughly 570,000 distinct CDR3 sequences listed, 27% were seen once. The CDR3 runs to 16 residues. Germline V gene lookup returns CDR1 SEHNR and CDR2 FQNEAQ (reference sequence). V was clipped by 6 bases and J by 1 base; unmatched bases: 5. The sequence was collected from a woman aged 70-85 years in good health. The chain combines TRBV7-9 with TRBJ2-2, with 10 nucleotides matching TRBD1. The sequenced material came from blood. DNA for the CDR3: TGTGCCAGCAGTCGACAGGGGGCCGGGAACACCGGGGAGCTGTTTTTT. Translating gives CASSRQGAGNTGELFF. Combining the CDR3 with reference TRBV7-9 and TRBJ2-2 gives the whole variable domain DTGVSQNPRHKITKRGQNVTFRCDPISEHNRLYWYRQTLGQGPEFLTYFQNEAQLEKSRLLSDRFSAERPKGSFSTLEIQRTEQGDSAMYLCASSRQGAGNTGELFFGEGSRLTVL.